This is a list of T cell receptor beta chains from one sample in a study of CD8 T cells in ankylosing spondylitis. TCRdb fed the 5' RACE reads into MiXCR, producing one record per CDR3 protein. The sample contains about 840,000 distinct CDR3 sequences, 10% to 15% of which appear only once. Sequencing used blood, either unsorted or a sorted T cell fraction (not recorded which). The receptors were sampled from a male donor with ankylosing spondylitis. Each CDR3 is given with its conserved first and last residue. Fields, in order: clone size, J gene, D gene, V gene, CDR3 DNA, CDR3 protein. The D gene is left open where the match is weak. Some rows mark clone size as missing; the rest say once, few, many or name a class of expanded clone.

size: -; J: TRBJ2-1; D: TRBD2; V: TRBV20-1; DNA: TGCAGTGCAATTATGACTAGCGGGAGGGCCAGGGAGCAGTTCTTC; CDR3: CSAIMTSGRAREQFF
size: -; J: TRBJ2-1; D: TRBD2; V: TRBV9; DNA: TGTGCCAGCAGCGCCGGGACTAGCTTATACAATGAGCAGTTCTTC; CDR3: CASSAGTSLYNEQFF
size: many; J: TRBJ2-3; D: -; V: TRBV4-2; DNA: TGTGCCAGCAGCCCGTTGAGATCAGATACGCAGTATTTT; CDR3: CASSPLRSDTQYF
size: few; J: TRBJ1-2; D: -; V: TRBV30; DNA: TGTGCCTGGAGCGCGGGAGCGGGCTATGGCTACACCTTC; CDR3: CAWSAGAGYGYTF
size: few; J: TRBJ2-1; D: TRBD2; V: TRBV29-1; DNA: TGCAGCGTTCCCACTAGCGGGAGTTCGAATGAGCAGTTCTTC; CDR3: CSVPTSGSSNEQFF
size: -; J: TRBJ2-7; D: TRBD1; V: TRBV19; DNA: TGTGCCAGTAGTGTCGGACAGGGGGACTACGAGCAGTACTTC; CDR3: CASSVGQGDYEQYF
size: few; J: TRBJ2-1; D: TRBD2; V: TRBV7-2; DNA: TGTGCCAGCAGCTTAATGACTAGCGGGAGTGGGGAGCAGTTCTTC; CDR3: CASSLMTSGSGEQFF
size: many; J: TRBJ2-7; D: -; V: TRBV12-3/TRBV12-4; DNA: TGTGCCAGCAGTTTAGGGACAGCGTCCTACGAGCAGTACTTC; CDR3: CASSLGTASYEQYF
size: -; J: TRBJ1-4; D: -; V: TRBV4-2; DNA: TGTGCCAGCAGCCAGGAATCCCGGGGCGCGTTTGAAAAACTGTTTTTT; CDR3: CASSQESRGAFEKLFF
size: -; J: TRBJ1-4; D: TRBD1; V: TRBV7-2; DNA: TGTGCCAGCAGGGAACGTCAGGGGGCTAATGAAAAACTGTTTTTT; CDR3: CASRERQGANEKLFF
size: many; J: TRBJ2-7; D: TRBD2; V: TRBV7-2; DNA: TGTGCCAGCAGCCTTAGCGGGGCCTCCTACGAGCAGTACTTC; CDR3: CASSLSGASYEQYF
size: -; J: TRBJ1-6; D: -; V: TRBV7-2; DNA: TGTGCCAGCAGCCCCCAATGGAGGGGAGCCCTCCACTTT; CDR3: CASSPQWRGALHF
size: -; J: TRBJ2-2; D: -; V: TRBV12-3/TRBV12-4; DNA: TGTGCCAGCAATCCGGAATGGGGGGCGAACACCGGGGAGCTGTTTTTT; CDR3: CASNPEWGANTGELFF
size: few; J: TRBJ1-2; D: -; V: TRBV5-1; DNA: TGCGCCAGCAGCACTTTAGGAGGAGGGCACGGCTATGGCTACACCTTC; CDR3: CASSTLGGGHGYGYTF
size: -; J: TRBJ2-1; D: -; V: TRBV10-3; DNA: TGTGCCACCCGGGAGCCCACCTACAATGAGCAGTTCTTC; CDR3: CATREPTYNEQFF
size: few; J: TRBJ2-5; D: TRBD1; V: TRBV5-6; DNA: TGTGCCAGCAGTACAGGGGAGACGGGAGAGACCCAGTACTTC; CDR3: CASSTGETGETQYF
size: -; J: TRBJ2-3; D: -; V: TRBV10-3; DNA: TGTGCCATCAGGGACAGCTTTGGAAATACGCAGTATTTT; CDR3: CAIRDSFGNTQYF
size: -; J: TRBJ2-7; D: -; V: TRBV6-1; DNA: TGTGCCAGCAGTGAAGTTGGGGTGCACTCCTACGAGCAGTACTTC; CDR3: CASSEVGVHSYEQYF
size: -; J: TRBJ1-6; D: -; V: TRBV12-3/TRBV12-4; DNA: TGTGCCAGCAGTCTCCATGTGGGAGGAAGTCGCTCACCCCTCCACTTT; CDR3: CASSLHVGGSRSPLHF
size: many; J: TRBJ2-6; D: -; V: TRBV20-1; DNA: TGCAGTGCTACCCTCGGATCTGGGGCCAACGTCCTGACTTTC; CDR3: CSATLGSGANVLTF
size: many; J: TRBJ1-5; D: -; V: TRBV4-2; DNA: TGTGCCAGCAGCCAAGGTGGGCCACAGCCCCAGCATTTT; CDR3: CASSQGGPQPQHF
size: -; J: TRBJ2-7; D: -; V: TRBV20-1; DNA: TGCAGTGCTAGCATGCGCTCGGGGGAGCAGTACTTC; CDR3: CSASMRSGEQYF
size: many; J: TRBJ1-2; D: -; V: TRBV12-3/TRBV12-4; DNA: TGTGCCAGCAGTTTCCAGGGCGCAGGGGGCTACACCTTC; CDR3: CASSFQGAGGYTF
size: few; J: TRBJ2-4; D: -; V: TRBV6-5; DNA: TGTGCCAGCAGTTACCTCTTCGACAGTCTAGCCAAAAACATTCAGTACTTC; CDR3: CASSYLFDSLAKNIQYF
size: -; J: TRBJ2-5; D: -; V: TRBV6-1; DNA: TGTGCCAGCAACCAACACAGGGTTCTAAGGCAGTACTTC; CDR3: CASNQHRVLRQYF
size: -; J: TRBJ2-5; D: -; V: TRBV24-1; DNA: TGTGCCACCAGTGGCCCGGGACATCGGAGGGGAGAGACCCAGTACTTC; CDR3: CATSGPGHRRGETQYF
size: few; J: TRBJ2-3; D: TRBD2; V: TRBV7-9; DNA: TGTGCCAGCAGCTCCCCACCTAGCGGGGGCACAGATACGCAGTATTTT; CDR3: CASSSPPSGGTDTQYF
size: many; J: TRBJ2-1; D: TRBD2; V: TRBV7-3; DNA: TGTGCCAGCAGCTTAATGGGACTAGCGGGGAACAATGAGCAGTTCTTC; CDR3: CASSLMGLAGNNEQFF
size: few; J: TRBJ2-1; D: -; V: TRBV7-2; DNA: TGTGCCAGCAGCTTAGTCGGCCCTTGGCCTGTCTTC; CDR3: CASSLVGPWPVF
size: many; J: TRBJ1-6; D: TRBD1; V: TRBV20-1; DNA: TGCAGTGCTCTCCGGACAGGGACGGATTCACCCCTCCACTTT; CDR3: CSALRTGTDSPLHF
size: many; J: TRBJ1-1; D: -; V: TRBV7-2; DNA: TGTGCCAGCAGCTTAGAACCCTTGCAAAACAGTAATGAAGCTTTCTTT; CDR3: CASSLEPLQNSNEAFF
size: many; J: TRBJ1-2; D: TRBD1; V: TRBV7-9; DNA: TGTGCCAGCAGCCCCCACAGGGGGACGTCCGTTGACTACACCTTC; CDR3: CASSPHRGTSVDYTF
size: few; J: TRBJ1-4; D: TRBD1; V: TRBV7-9; DNA: TGTGCCAGCAGCCGGGGACAGACTGCAACTAATGAAAAACTGTTTTTT; CDR3: CASSRGQTATNEKLFF
size: few; J: TRBJ1-5; D: -; V: TRBV10-3; DNA: TGTGCCATCAGTGAGACCGCCACGACGGGGCGCAATCAGCCCCAGCATTTT; CDR3: CAISETATTGRNQPQHF
size: -; J: TRBJ2-4; D: TRBD1; V: TRBV20-1; DNA: TGCAGTGCTATACGGACAGGGGGGAGAAACATTCAGTACTTC; CDR3: CSAIRTGGRNIQYF
size: few; J: TRBJ2-1; D: TRBD2; V: TRBV18; DNA: TGTGCCAGCTCACTATCAGGGACTAAGCAGTTCTTC; CDR3: CASSLSGTKQFF
size: -; J: TRBJ2-3; D: -; V: TRBV27; DNA: TGTGCCAGCAGTCCGAGACTTACCTTCACAGATACGCAGTATTTT; CDR3: CASSPRLTFTDTQYF
size: many; J: TRBJ2-7; D: -; V: TRBV7-9; DNA: TGTGCCAGCAGCTTAGGCGCTGGGAACGAGCAGTACTTC; CDR3: CASSLGAGNEQYF
size: few; J: TRBJ2-7; D: -; V: TRBV7-8; DNA: TGTGCCAGCAGTCGATTACGGGGGAGCTCCTACGAGCAGTACTTC; CDR3: CASSRLRGSSYEQYF
size: -; J: TRBJ2-3; D: TRBD1; V: TRBV7-9; DNA: TGTGCCAGCAGCTCAGGGGTGAGGGGGCTCACAGATACGCAGTATTTT; CDR3: CASSSGVRGLTDTQYF
size: many; J: TRBJ2-1; D: TRBD2; V: TRBV4-2; DNA: TGTGCCAGCAGCCCTGCGCTAGCGGGAGGGCAAGTTGAGCAGTTCTTC; CDR3: CASSPALAGGQVEQFF
size: -; J: TRBJ1-1; D: -; V: TRBV12-3/TRBV12-4; DNA: TGTGCCAGCAGGCCCAGGGTTGGGGGCACTGAAGCTTTCTTT; CDR3: CASRPRVGGTEAFF
size: few; J: TRBJ2-7; D: -; V: TRBV7-2; DNA: TGTGCCAGCAGCTCATTACAGGGATTCGACTACGAGCAGTACTTC; CDR3: CASSSLQGFDYEQYF
size: -; J: TRBJ1-6; D: -; V: TRBV10-3; DNA: TGTGCCAGCAGGACCTCGGACGTCAATAATTCACCCCTCCACTTT; CDR3: CASRTSDVNNSPLHF
size: -; J: TRBJ2-2; D: TRBD2; V: TRBV20-1; DNA: TGCAGTGCTAGTCTAGCGGGGGCGAACACCGGGGAGCTGTTTTTT; CDR3: CSASLAGANTGELFF
size: few; J: TRBJ2-1; D: TRBD1; V: TRBV12-5; DNA: TGTGCTAGTGCCCGCCGGGACAGGGTATTTGAGGGAAGTTACAATGAGCAGTTCTTC; CDR3: CASARRDRVFEGSYNEQFF
size: -; J: TRBJ1-2; D: TRBD1; V: TRBV6-5; DNA: TGTGCCAGCAGTTACTTCCAGGGGGGCGGCTACACCTTC; CDR3: CASSYFQGGGYTF
size: many; J: TRBJ2-7; D: -; V: TRBV29-1; DNA: TGCAGCGTCCAGGGACTGAGGCTTGATGGGGAGCAGTACTTC; CDR3: CSVQGLRLDGEQYF
size: many; J: TRBJ1-1; D: TRBD1; V: TRBV12-3/TRBV12-4; DNA: TGTGCCAGCAGCCTACAGGGGGTGGGCACTGAAGCTTTCTTT; CDR3: CASSLQGVGTEAFF
size: -; J: TRBJ1-1; D: -; V: TRBV6-6; DNA: TGTGCCAGCAGTTGGGACTCCTCGGGGGCTTTCTTT; CDR3: CASSWDSSGAFF
size: many; J: TRBJ1-6; D: -; V: TRBV7-2; DNA: TGTGCCAGCAGCTTATCAGAGGGGTCACCCCTCCACTTT; CDR3: CASSLSEGSPLHF
size: few; J: TRBJ2-5; D: -; V: TRBV6-1; DNA: TGTGCCAGCAGTCGCCCTAGGAAGGGGTTGAGGGAGACCCAGTACTTC; CDR3: CASSRPRKGLRETQYF
size: many; J: TRBJ1-5; D: TRBD1; V: TRBV20-1; DNA: TGCAGTGCCAAGGCCGGGACAGGGGGTCAGCCCCAGCATTTT; CDR3: CSAKAGTGGQPQHF